The clone carrying this T cell receptor beta chain has at least ten counts. The record originates from a study of T-cell reconstitution after alpha-beta-depleted transplantation in children. A TCRbeta library incorporating unique molecular identifiers was prepared. MiXCR, applied by TCRdb to the PCR reads, yields one record per CDR3 protein. The data show fewer than 550,000 distinct CDR3 sequences, roughly 11% seen once. Germline V gene sequence: CDR1 KGHDR, CDR2 SFDVKD. Trimming cost V 1 base and J 7 bases; bases outside gene matches: 6. The CDR3 consists of 16 residues. This chain links TRBV24-1 with TRBJ2-7; 13 bases fit TRBD2. The sequence derives from a human donor who donated a stem cell graft to a child with acute myeloid leukemia. The sample was PBMCs from the stem cell graft donor, taken from the stem cell graft. The CDR3 nucleotides are TGTGCCACCAGTGATTTTGGGACTAGCGGGGAAAGAGAGCAGTACTTC. Translation: CATSDFGTSGEREQYF.